The 18 T cell receptor beta chains in this list originate from one sample, sequenced in a study of T cells in localized non-small cell lung cancer (dated by TCRdb to the early 2020s). The library relied on the immunoSEQ multiplex PCR assay. TCRdb's version of the immuneACCESS table is confined to in-frame rearrangements and falls short of the full clone set. An unresolved V gene accounts for under half of the shortfall where checked; the remainder is of unknown origin. The sample table lists 40,000 to 65,000 clones, around four fifths of them with a count of one. Of the sample, about 18% falls within the top ten clones. This specimen was peripheral blood mononuclear cells, taken before any cancer treatment. The receptors originated from a man between 35 and 75 years old with stage III lung adenocarcinoma.

The chain combines TRBV7-2 with TRBJ2-3; D assignment may be TRBD1 or TRBD2 (6 bases each). Trimming took 0 bases from V and 0 from J, leaving 10 bases between them. CDR1 and CDR2 from the germline V gene are SGHTA and FQGNSA. This CDR3 has 16 residues. The CDR3, as DNA: TGTGCCAGCAGCTTAGCCGGGGGCATTAGCACAGATACGCAGTATTTT. Translated: CASSLAGGISTDTQYF.

V gene TRBV6-1 combines with J gene TRBJ2-1; possible D gene TRBD1, 5 bases. The germline CDR1 and CDR2 sequences are MNHNS and SASEGT. Between the trimmed V and J ends, which lost 5 bases and 0 bases, there was a span of 11 bases. This CDR3 comprises 15 residues. CDR3 sequence: CASSPRQSSYNEQFF. As DNA, the CDR3 is TGTGCCAGCAGTCCCCGACAGAGCTCCTACAATGAGCAGTTCTTC.

The chain recombines TRBV14 with TRBJ1-1; maybe TRBD1 (6 bases). In germline, CDR1 is SGHDN, CDR2 FVKESK. This CDR3 is 13 amino acids long. Trimming left V 4 bases short and J 8 bases short, with 14 bases between. CDR3 sequence reads: CASSLRTGSEAFF. CDR3 DNA: TGTGCCAGCAGCCTTAGAACAGGGTCCGAAGCTTTCTTT. The entire variable domain, with the rest obtained from reference TRBV14 and TRBJ1-1, is as follows: EAGVTQFPSHSVIEKGQTVTLRCDPISGHDNLYWYRRVMGKEIKFLLHFVKESKQDESGMPNNRFLAERTGGTYSTLKVQPAELEDSGVYFCASSLRTGSEAFFGQGTRLTVV.

CDR3 amino acids: CASSLVGETQYF. For the CDR3, the DNA is TGCGCCAGCAGCCTGGTGGGAGAGACCCAGTACTTC. The rearrangement links TRBV4-1 to TRBJ2-5, with D unresolved. Trimming left V 4 bases short and J 4 bases short, with 7 bases between. The CDR3 sequence is 12 residues long. Germline values: CDR1 MGHRA, CDR2 YSYEKL.

The genes are TRBV19 and TRBJ1-4; D ambiguous. Germline assignment: CDR1 LNHDA and CDR2 SQIVND (reference sequence). V lost 3 bases to trimming and J lost 8 bases, with 19 bases between them. The length of the CDR3 is 16 residues. In DNA, the CDR3 is TGTGCCAGTAGTATCGGGCAGGTCCCTGAAAAAGAAAAACTGTTTTTT. It codes for CASSIGQVPEKEKLFF.

As concerns this clone: An end of the junction does not agree with germline; a read error may underlie this. CDR3 sequence reads: CASSWIGQSSYEQYF. CDR3 coding DNA: TGTGCCAGCAGCTGGATCGGACAGAGCTCCTATGAGCAGTACTTC. This chain connects TRBV5-6 to TRBJ2-7, with a weak D call TRBD1 (6 bases). The CDR3 runs 15 residues. CDR1 is SGHDT and CDR2 is YYEEEE in the germline V gene.

This chain joins TRBV5-1 and TRBJ2-1, with a possible D match to TRBD1 (6 bases). V shed 4 bases and J shed 4 bases, with 18 bases lying between them. Germline V gene data show CDR1 as SGHRS and CDR2 as YFSETQ. This CDR3 spans 16 amino acids. In nucleotides, the CDR3 is TGCGCCAGCAGCCTTCTTGGACAGAATACGTACAATGAGCAGTTCTTC. Translated: CASSLLGQNTYNEQFF.

The rearrangement links TRBV4-3 to TRBJ2-2; TRBD1 might be the D (5 bases). Germline assignment: CDR1 LGHNA and CDR2 YSLEER. The V end was cut by 4 bases, the J end by 2 bases, with 11 bases between. This CDR3 has 15 amino acids. This chain's CDR3 is CASSRGATNTGELFF. CDR3 nucleotides: TGCGCCAGCAGCCGTGGGGCTACTAACACCGGGGAGCTGTTTTTT.

This clone appeared a few times. The V call is TRBV12-5, the J call TRBJ1-1; D gene uncertain. Per germline, CDR1 LGHNT and CDR2 FRNRAP. The CDR3 extends over 13 amino acids. Trimming removed 0 bases from V and 5 bases from J, with 7 bases in between. CDR3 bases: TGTGCTAGTGGTTTGGTACCAGGTACTGAAGCTTTCTTT. Residues: CASGLVPGTEAFF.

This clone appeared a single time. This chain connects TRBV11-2 to TRBJ2-7; 9 positions agree with TRBD1. The CDR3 runs to 15 residues. Germline V CDR1 and CDR2: SGHAT, FQNNGV. The J segment lost 5 bases and the V segment lost 5 bases, leaving 10 bases of the junction unmatched. CDR3 DNA: TGTGCCAGCAGCCTCCGAAGGACAGGGGACCACGAGCAGTACTTC. It specifies CASSLRRTGDHEQYF.

The CDR3 coding sequence is TGTGCCATCAGTGTTTCAGGGGAAGCTGAAGCTTTCTTT. Residues: CAISVSGEAEAFF. The chain is built from TRBV10-3 and TRBJ1-1; D possibly corresponds to TRBD1 (6 bases). Trimming shortened V by 4 bases and J by 6 bases, and 12 bases separated the two germline ends. CDR1 ENHRY and CDR2 SYGVKD come from the germline V gene. The CDR3 spans 13 residues.

V and J are TRBV7-9 and TRBJ2-3; either TRBD1 or TRBD2 may fit D (6 bases each). Germline values: CDR1 SEHNR, CDR2 FQNEAQ (reference sequence). The CDR3 is made up of 18 amino acids. Trimming stripped 6 bases from V and 2 bases from J, with 24 bases between. Here the CDR3 DNA reads TGTGCCAGCAGTCAGGGGTGGGAGGCGACACGATCCACAGATACGCAGTATTTT. Protein: CASSQGWEATRSTDTQYF.

This sequence joins TRBV21-1 and TRBJ2-3; TRBD2 is the table's D call, not checked against the DNA. TRBV21-1 is tagged as a pseudogene. This CDR3 is 16 amino acids long. CDR3 bases: TGTGCCAGCAGCAACCCTAGCGGGGGGAAATCAGATACGCAGTATTTT. Encoded protein: CASSNPSGGKSDTQYF.

V is TRBV2 and J is TRBJ2-7, with a weak D call TRBD1 (5 bases). There are 15 residues in the CDR3. V was shortened by 7 bases and J by 2 bases, with 18 bases between the two germline ends. From germline, CDR1 is SNHLY and CDR2 FYNNEI. The DNA of the CDR3 is TGTGCCAGCACCGATGGACAAGGCCGGCCCTACGAGCAGTACTTC. Protein sequence: CASTDGQGRPYEQYF.

The chain has TRBV5-4 and TRBJ2-7, with 7 bases aligning to TRBD2. CDR1 SGHNT and CDR2 YYREEE come from the germline V gene (reference sequence). The CDR3 sequence is 16 residues long. V shed 4 bases, J shed 1 base, and the junction held 11 bases outside the gene matches. CDR3 sequence reads: CASSPRASGTSYEQYF. In DNA form, the CDR3 reads TGTGCCAGCAGCCCCCGGGCGAGCGGGACGTCCTACGAGCAGTACTTC.

The chain employs TRBV19 and TRBJ2-3; a possible D gene is TRBD1 (5 bases). The CDR3 loop spans 12 amino acids. Germline V lookup: CDR1 LNHDA, CDR2 SQIVND (reference sequence). Trimming stripped 9 bases from V and 3 bases from J, with 10 bases between. The CDR3 region has the DNA TGTGCCAGCGGACAAAGAACAGATACGCAGTATTTT. Protein product: CASGQRTDTQYF.

V is TRBV19 and J is TRBJ1-4, with D unclear. The CDR3 is 17 amino acids. Germline V gene sequence: CDR1 LNHDA, CDR2 SQIVND (reference sequence). Trimming shortened V by 7 bases and J by 0 bases, and 18 bases separated the two germline ends. The CDR3 reads CASKGSRALATNEKLFF. In nucleotides, the CDR3 is TGTGCCAGTAAGGGTTCGAGGGCATTGGCAACTAATGAAAAACTGTTTTTT.

The sample holds one count of this clone. V usage is TRBV6-5 and J usage is TRBJ1-4; TRBD1 might be the D (6 bases). There are 16 residues in the CDR3. Germline lookup yields CDR1 MNHEY and CDR2 SVGAGI. Trimming cost V 2 bases and J 9 bases, with 19 bases left between them. DNA of the CDR3: TGTGCCAGCAGTTACACTCGACAGGAAGGTTTCCAAAAACTGTTTTTT. As protein: CASSYTRQEGFQKLFF.